This note documents a single T cell receptor (beta chain) sequence. Clones were sequenced by immunoSEQ multiplex PCR, and TCRdb holds only the in-frame ones, with some missing. Of around 310,000 clones in the sample, about 80% are singletons; the top ten hold approximately 7%. These data originate in a study of cytotoxic CD8 clonotypes in ibrutinib-treated CLL. The CDR3 loop spans 17 amino acids. Germline CDR1 is SGHRS and CDR2 is YFSETQ. J gave up 0 bases and V 4 bases, and 12 bases lay outside the gene matches. This chain connects TRBV5-1 to TRBJ1-1; 7 nucleotides line up with TRBD1. The sequence was collected from a human donor with chronic lymphocytic leukemia. The sample in question was PBMCs, obtained before ibrutinib treatment. The CDR3 sequence: CASSPGQAAFMNTEAFF. The CDR3, as DNA: TGCGCCAGCAGCCCCGGACAGGCCGCTTTTATGAACACTGAAGCTTTCTTT.